This T cell receptor beta chain came from a study of T cells in Graves' hyperthyroidism and ophthalmopathy. Study-level findings and limits: Blood also carried most thyroid clonotypes expanded above 0.001. Before onset, by a median of approximately 5.9 months, the model predicted ophthalmopathy.

Uncontrolled infection, other autoimmune disease, pregnancy or lactation disqualified patients from enrolment. The authors obtained PBMCs from about 9 ml of fresh peripheral blood. Trimming shortened V by 7 bases and J by 0 bases, and 9 bases separated the two germline ends. The CDR3 runs 13 residues. This clonotype was detected ten times or more. What it binds is not known. What was amplified from RNA transcripts were TCR beta CDR3 regions. Primed by the HTBI set, a first-round RT-PCR was run on the TCR CDR3. TCRdb reprocessed the multiplex PCR reads via MiXCR and lists one record per CDR3 protein. Counted here are 300,000 to 500,000 distinct CDR3 sequences, about 14% occurring once; the ten biggest clones make up 25% to 30%.

Sequencing used blood. The chain recombines TRBV12-3 or TRBV12-4 with TRBJ1-2; D remains unclear. The source of this sequence is a man aged 45 to 65 with Graves' ophthalmopathy. CDR3 amino acids: CASNPGANYGYTF. For the CDR3, the DNA is TGTGCCAGCAATCCAGGCGCTAACTATGGCTACACCTTC.